This T cell receptor (beta chain) was captured by sequencing in a study of T cells in Graves' hyperthyroidism and ophthalmopathy. The study, taken as a whole, reports: Clonotypes that were expanded in thyroid above 0.001 mostly appeared in blood too.

This clonotype was seen at least ten times. Its antigen is unidentified. Germline V gene sequence: CDR1 MDHEN, CDR2 SYDVKM. Trimming cost V 5 bases and J 3 bases; bases outside gene matches: 14. This CDR3 is 18 amino acids long. Pregnant or lactating patients were excluded, as were those with uncontrolled infection or other autoimmune disease. Clinical symptoms, serum thyroxine, TRAb, thyroid ultrasound and orbital computed tomography established diagnosis. Amplified TCR beta CDR3 regions came from RNA transcripts. When the TCR CDR3 underwent first-round RT-PCR, the HTBI primer set was used. In TCRdb, the multiplex PCR reads were re-called with MiXCR into one record per CDR3 protein. The sample carries around 560,000 distinct CDR3 sequences, 16% recorded once.

The specimen sequenced was blood. The gene calls are TRBV28 and TRBJ2-1; 9 bases agree with TRBD1. The receptor was isolated from a woman aged 18-29 years with Graves' hyperthyroidism. CDR3: CASSEAPGTGTIYNEQFF. In DNA, the CDR3 is TGTGCCAGCAGTGAAGCTCCCGGGACAGGGACCATCTACAATGAGCAGTTCTTC.